A single sample is the source of the 18 T cell receptor beta chains below, sequenced in a study of blood T cell repertoires in COVID-19. The repertoire was sequenced with immunoSEQ multiplex PCR; TCRdb's copy has only in-frame clones and lacks some. The sample records 55,000 to 65,000 clones, roughly 77% being singletons. The sequenced sample consisted of peripheral blood. These receptors were taken from a man aged 60-69 years with COVID-19, enrolled during active disease.

The chain links TRBV10-3 to TRBJ1-3; D ambiguous. Germline V gene lookup returns CDR1 ENHRY and CDR2 SYGVKD. V lost 2 bases and J 2 bases, leaving 16 bases between the germline ends. This CDR3 has 17 residues. CDR3 amino acids: CAISERVTADPGNTIYF. CDR3 coding DNA: TGTGCCATCAGTGAGCGGGTGACCGCGGATCCTGGAAACACCATATATTTT.

The rearrangement joins TRBV4-1 to TRBJ2-1, with TRBD2 matching 12 bases. Per germline, CDR1 MGHRA and CDR2 YSYEKL. CDR3 length equals 17 residues. The V segment lost 6 bases and the J segment 0 bases; nucleotides outside the gene matches: 6. The CDR3 here is CASSRGTSGLSYNEQFF. CDR3 sequence (DNA): TGCGCCAGCAGTCGCGGGACTAGCGGGCTCTCCTACAATGAGCAGTTCTTC.

Only one count was recorded for this clone. This chain joins TRBV6-1 and TRBJ2-5, with a tentative D call TRBD2 (7 bases). CDR1 and CDR2 (germline): MNHNS, SASEGT. V lost 3 bases and J 4 bases, leaving 12 bases between the germline ends. This CDR3 spans 14 amino acids. CDR3 loop: CASSEGGLGETQYF. The CDR3 coding sequence is TGTGCCAGCAGTGAGGGGGGGCTAGGAGAGACCCAGTACTTC.

The rearrangement uses TRBV6-5 and TRBJ2-3, with D perhaps matching TRBD1 (5 bases). Trimming stripped 7 bases from V and 3 bases from J, with 14 bases between. This CDR3 comprises 14 residues. Germline loops: CDR1 MNHEY, CDR2 SVGAGI. CDR3 nucleotide sequence: TGTGCCAGCATCCGAAGGGGCCCTACAGATACGCAGTATTTT. Encoded protein: CASIRRGPTDTQYF.

This clone came up once. The V gene is TRBV7-3, the J gene TRBJ2-1; 10 positions match TRBD2. This CDR3 region has 15 residues. J was trimmed by 5 bases and V by 5 bases; bases with no gene match: 6. Germline CDR1 and CDR2: SGHTA and FQGTGA. In DNA form, the CDR3 reads TGTGCCAGCAGCCCCACGGGACTAGCGAACAATGAGCAGTTCTTC. It translates to CASSPTGLANNEQFF.

The DNA of the CDR3 is TGTGCCAGCAGCGCTGCCCCCGGGAGGACCGGGGAGCTGTTTTTT. This gives the protein CASSAAPGRTGELFF. The V call is TRBV9, the J call TRBJ2-2, with 7 bases that match TRBD2. J was trimmed by 5 bases and V by 3 bases; bases with no gene match: 7. CDR1 and CDR2 from the germline V gene are SGDLS and YYNGEE. The CDR3 has 15 amino acids.

This clone has just a few counts. The CDR3 coding sequence is TGTGCCAGCAGCGGTACAAATTCCAGGAGGGAGCAGTACTTC. As protein: CASSGTNSRREQYF. This sequence joins TRBV3-1 (or the pseudogene TRBV3-2) and TRBJ2-7; possible D gene TRBD2, 5 bases. This CDR3 region has 14 residues. CDR1 is LGHDT and CDR2 is YNNKEL in the germline V gene (reference sequence). Trimming took 5 bases from V and 7 from J, leaving 18 bases between them.

This clone was seen a handful of times. The chain recombines TRBV5-1 with TRBJ1-1, with a possible D match to TRBD1 (5 bases). The CDR3 length is 15 residues. Germline-derived CDR1 and CDR2 are SGHRS and YFSETQ. Deletions cut 3 bases from V and 0 bases from J, with 12 bases between. Here the CDR3 DNA reads TGCGCCAGCAGCTATAACACAGGTATGAACACTGAAGCTTTCTTT. Translation gives CASSYNTGMNTEAFF.

This clone was observed a handful of times. The chain recombines TRBV27 with TRBJ2-1; the match to TRBD2 covers 9 bases. The CDR3 runs to 21 residues. CDR1 is MNHEY and CDR2 is SMNVEV in the germline V gene (reference sequence). V lost 6 bases to trimming and J lost 1 base; unmatched junction nucleotides: 22. The DNA for the CDR3 is TGTGCCAGCAGCCTCCTTCTCCCGGGACAAACAGCGGGGGGTTCCTACAATGAGCAGTTCTTC. Amino acids: CASSLLLPGQTAGGSYNEQFF.

The J gene is TRBJ2-2, the V gene TRBV10-3; 8 bases fit TRBD2. The germline CDR1 and CDR2 sequences are ENHRY and SYGVKD. This CDR3 spans 15 amino acids. With 2 bases clipped from V and 2 bases from J, the junction kept 1 base outside the gene matches. The CDR3 spells CAISERGGNTGELFF. CDR3 nucleotides: TGTGCCATCAGTGAGCGGGGGGGTAACACCGGGGAGCTGTTTTTT.

The chain is built from TRBV11-3 and TRBJ1-2; TRBD1 agrees at 11 bases. The CDR3 is 17 amino acids. The J segment lost 2 bases and the V segment lost 5 bases, leaving 10 bases of the junction unmatched. The germline V gene has CDR1 SGHNT and CDR2 YENEEA. The CDR3 loop is CASSPRTGGELNYGYTF. The CDR3 DNA sequence: TGTGCCAGCAGCCCGCGGACAGGGGGCGAGTTAAACTATGGCTACACCTTC.

In nucleotides, the CDR3 is TGTGCCAGCAAAGCCCTACTCATGAACACTGAAGCTTTCTTT. It is translated as CASKALLMNTEAFF. The chain employs TRBV6-5 and TRBJ1-1; D unresolved. With 7 bases removed from V and 0 bases from J, the gap between germline ends came to 12 bases. The CDR3 runs 14 residues. The germline CDR1 and CDR2 sequences are MNHEY and SVGAGI.

This chain connects TRBV7-2 to TRBJ1-3, with no clear D. Trimming removed 1 base from V and 1 base from J, with 5 bases in between. The CDR3 runs 14 residues. Germline CDR1 SGHTA, CDR2 FQGNSA. The DNA of the CDR3 is TGTGCCAGCAGCTTAGACAGATCTGGAAACACCATATATTTT. It yields the protein CASSLDRSGNTIYF.

The chain joins TRBV19 to TRBJ1-4, with D uncertain. The length of the CDR3 is 13 residues. Germline V gene lookup returns CDR1 LNHDA and CDR2 SQIVND (reference sequence). Trimming cost V 9 bases and J 3 bases, with 11 bases left between them. CDR3 in amino acids: CASGRGANEKLFF. Written as DNA, the CDR3 is TGTGCCAGCGGTCGCGGGGCTAATGAAAAACTGTTTTTT.

This clone has just one count. V is TRBV7-2 and J is TRBJ1-2; D gene ambiguous. The germline V and J ends were trimmed by 6 bases and 0 bases, with 17 bases remaining between them. Germline CDR1 SGHTA, CDR2 FQGNSA. The CDR3 loop spans 16 amino acids. This CDR3 is CASRSSRTTTNYGYTF. The CDR3 DNA sequence: TGTGCCAGCAGATCATCAAGAACTACAACTAACTATGGCTACACCTTC.

The CDR3 region has the DNA TGTGCCAGCAGCTTGAGGGGGGGGACTGAAGCTTTCTTT. The encoded protein is CASSLRGGTEAFF. This chain connects TRBV11-3 to TRBJ1-1; possible D gene TRBD1, 6 bases. Trimming left V 3 bases short and J 5 bases short, with 10 bases between. CDR3 length: 13 residues. Germline CDR1 and CDR2: SGHNT and YENEEA.

The J gene is TRBJ2-4, the V gene TRBV18; 9 positions agree with TRBD2. Germline V gene lookup returns CDR1 KGHSH and CDR2 LQKENI. The CDR3 totals 17 residues. V shed 0 bases, J shed 0 bases, and the junction held 3 bases outside the gene matches. CDR3 protein: CASSPPLAGLAKNIQYF. CDR3 bases: TGTGCCAGCTCACCACCGCTAGCGGGACTAGCCAAAAACATTCAGTACTTC.

The V and J genes are TRBV3-1 (or the pseudogene TRBV3-2) and TRBJ1-1; D might be TRBD1 (5 bases). V was pared by 2 bases and J by 10 bases, with 14 bases between. This CDR3 contains 13 residues. CDR1 is LGHDT and CDR2 is YNNKEL in the germline V gene (reference sequence). CDR3 amino acids: CASSQISSGVAFF. The CDR3 nucleotides read TGTGCCAGCAGCCAAATCTCTTCGGGGGTAGCTTTCTTT.